These T cell receptor beta chains were read from a single sample in a study of cytomegalovirus exposure and HLA in healthy donors. The repertoire was sequenced with immunoSEQ multiplex PCR; TCRdb's copy has only in-frame clones and lacks some. The sample shows some 160,000 clones, around 80% of them seen only once. Sequencing input: PBMCs. These TCRs come from a man aged 18 to 35 in good health and CMV-seronegative. CDR3s include the opening cysteine and the closing phenylalanine or tryptophan. D genes are given only for firm matches. Clone size is stated in some rows and not others, as once, few, many or a class when expanded.

>few|TRBV25-1|NA|TRBJ2-1
TGTGCCAGCAGTGTGTCGGGAGTCGGAAATGAGCAGTTCTTC
CASSVSGVGNEQFF
>many|TRBV5-4|NA|TRBJ1-6
TGTGCCAGCAGCTTGGAGCGGAACACTGGGTCACCCCTCCACTTT
CASSLERNTGSPLHF
>NA|TRBV19|NA|TRBJ2-7
TGTGCCAGTAGTAAAGGAGGCCCCGGGCCCTCGGGCGAGCAGTACTTC
CASSKGGPGPSGEQYF
>NA|TRBV9|NA|TRBJ1-3
TGTGCCAGCAGCGTTGAGGGAAGCTCTGGAAACACCATATATTTT
CASSVEGSSGNTIYF
>NA|TRBV28|NA|TRBJ2-7
TGTGCCAGCAGTCCCCGGGCAGGGGGGTACGAGCAGTACTTC
CASSPRAGGYEQYF
>few|TRBV5-6|NA|TRBJ1-5
TGTGCCAGCAGTTATACCCGGGACATAGATCAGCCCCAGCATTTT
CASSYTRDIDQPQHF
>NA|TRBV7-3|NA|TRBJ1-1
TGTGCCAGCAGCCCAGACAGGCTGAACACTGAAGCTTTCTTT
CASSPDRLNTEAFF
>NA|TRBV13|NA|TRBJ1-5
TGTGCCAGCAGCCGCGGGTACCAGCCCCAGCATTTT
CASSRGYQPQHF
>NA|TRBV27|TRBD2|TRBJ2-1
TGTGCCAGCAGACCCGGGACTAGCGGCTACAATGAGCAGTTCTTC
CASRPGTSGYNEQFF
>NA|TRBV29-1|NA|TRBJ1-1
TGCAGCGGCTCGACAGGGAACACTGAAGCTTTCTTT
CSGSTGNTEAFF
>few|TRBV19|TRBD1|TRBJ1-1
TGTGCCAGTAGCCCGGGACAGGTGAACACTGAAGCTTTCTTT
CASSPGQVNTEAFF
>NA|TRBV7-9|NA|TRBJ1-2
TGTGCCAGCAGCTTAGGTTCGGACTATGGCTACACCTTC
CASSLGSDYGYTF
>NA|TRBV7-4|TRBD1|TRBJ2-7
TGTGCCAGCAGCTTATGGGACAGGCTTGCCTACGAGCAGTACTTC
CASSLWDRLAYEQYF
>NA|TRBV7-2|TRBD2|TRBJ2-1
TGTGCCAGCAGCTTAATCTTAGCGGGAGTTTCGAATGAGCAGTTCTTC
CASSLILAGVSNEQFF
>NA|TRBV29-1|TRBD1|TRBJ2-3
TGCAGCGTTGAAGGACCGGGACAGGGGGTTTACGGCACAGATACGCAGTATTTT
CSVEGPGQGVYGTDTQYF
>NA|TRBV4-3|NA|TRBJ1-5
TGCGCCAGCACCCGGATGAGGGACAATCAGCCCCAGCATTTT
CASTRMRDNQPQHF
>NA|TRBV5-4|NA|TRBJ2-7
TGTGCCAGCACCCAGGGGGGCGGGGCCTACGAGCAGTACTTC
CASTQGGGAYEQYF
>NA|TRBV15|TRBD1|TRBJ2-5
TGTGCCACCACCCTGACAGGGGGGGAGGAGACCCAGTACTTC
CATTLTGGEETQYF
>NA|TRBV9|NA|TRBJ1-1
TGTGCCAGCAGCGGCGAGGGGGGGCTGAGCACTGAAGCTTTCTTT
CASSGEGGLSTEAFF
>NA|TRBV28|NA|TRBJ1-2
TGTGCCAGCAGTTTATTCGGTGGCTACACCTTC
CASSLFGGYTF
>once|TRBV5-1|NA|TRBJ2-3
TGCGCCAGCAGCTTGGGACTGGGGGGTGCAGATACGCAGTATTTT
CASSLGLGGADTQYF
>NA|TRBV28|TRBD2|TRBJ2-2
TGTGCCAGCAGCGCGGGAGGAGCCGGGGAGCTGTTTTTT
CASSAGGAGELFF
>once|TRBV2|TRBD2|TRBJ2-3
TGTGCCAGCACCCAAAGGGCGGGAGGAACAGATACGCAGTATTTT
CASTQRAGGTDTQYF
>NA|TRBV28|TRBD2|TRBJ2-1
TGTGCCAGCAGTTTATCGAGGGAGGGCTACCGGAACCCTTACAATGAGCAGTTCTTC
CASSLSREGYRNPYNEQFF
>NA|TRBV10-2|NA|TRBJ1-6
TGCGCCAGCACCGGACAGCTTCCTAATTCACCCCTCCACTTT
CASTGQLPNSPLHF
>NA|TRBV7-9|NA|TRBJ1-5
TGTGCCAGCAGCTTTCCCAGATATTCAAACGGCAATCAGCCCCAGCATTTT
CASSFPRYSNGNQPQHF
>few|TRBV4-1|NA|TRBJ2-3
TGCGCCAGCAGCACCCAGAGTCGTTTGACGGGGATTGACGCAGATACGCAGTATTTT
CASSTQSRLTGIDADTQYF
>few|TRBV28|NA|TRBJ1-4
TGTGCCAGCAGTTTAAGGCGGAATGAAAAACTGTTTTTT
CASSLRRNEKLFF
>few|TRBV19|TRBD1|TRBJ2-5
TGTGCCAGTAGTCCCTGGGACAGGGAAGAGACCCAGTACTTC
CASSPWDREETQYF
>NA|TRBV7-9|TRBD1|TRBJ1-1
TGTGCCAGCAGCTTAGTCGGCAACAGGGGAACTGAAGCTTTCTTT
CASSLVGNRGTEAFF
>NA|TRBV27|TRBD2|TRBJ2-7
TGTGCCAGCAGCTCGGGGGGGGGCTACGAGCAGTACTTC
CASSSGGGYEQYF
>once|TRBV25-1|NA|TRBJ1-2
TGTGCCAGCAGTGAACAGGGTTACATCTATGGCTACACCTTC
CASSEQGYIYGYTF
>NA|TRBV6-6|NA|TRBJ2-1
TGTGCCAGCAGTTATCTCTCCTACAATGAGCAGTTCTTC
CASSYLSYNEQFF
>NA|TRBV2|NA|TRBJ1-2
TGTGCCAGCATTAAGGACAGAGGGCTTTATGGCTACACCTTC
CASIKDRGLYGYTF
>NA|TRBV4-1|NA|TRBJ2-1
TGCGCCAGCAGCCACACTGAGGGGGTCAATGAGCAGTTCTTC
CASSHTEGVNEQFF
>NA|TRBV7-9|TRBD1|TRBJ2-7
TGTTCCAGCAGCTTAACAGGGGGCCAAGGGGAGCAGTACTTC
CSSSLTGGQGEQYF
>NA|TRBV6-5|NA|TRBJ1-3
TGTGCCAGCAGACCCACAACCTCTGGAAACACCATATATTTT
CASRPTTSGNTIYF
>NA|TRBV5-1|TRBD1|TRBJ2-6
TGCGCCAGCAGCGGAGGACAGGGGATCGCTGGGGCCAACGTCCTGACTTTC
CASSGGQGIAGANVLTF
>NA|TRBV5-1|TRBD2|TRBJ2-1
TGCGCCAGCATGGGACTAGCGTACAATGAGCAGTTCTTC
CASMGLAYNEQFF
>NA|TRBV4-1|TRBD1|TRBJ2-3
TGCGCCAGCACAGACGGGACAGGGGGAGATACGCAGTATTTT
CASTDGTGGDTQYF
>NA|TRBV5-4|TRBD2|TRBJ2-7
TGTGCCAGCAGCTTGGGACTAGCGGACGAGCAGTACTTC
CASSLGLADEQYF
>NA|TRBV5-1|TRBD1|TRBJ2-7
TGCGCCAGCAGGGGTAGGGGGCTATACGAGCAGTACTTC
CASRGRGLYEQYF
>NA|TRBV5-6|TRBD1|TRBJ1-4
TGTGCCAGCAGCTCGGGACAGGGGAAGGCTAATGAAAAACTGTTTTTT
CASSSGQGKANEKLFF
>NA|TRBV5-8|TRBD2|TRBJ2-3
TGTGCCAGCAGCCCAGCGGGAACTAGCACAGATACGCAGTATTTT
CASSPAGTSTDTQYF
>NA|TRBV9|TRBD1|TRBJ1-3
TGTGCCAGCAGCGACCACAGGGGGTCAGGAAACACCATATATTTT
CASSDHRGSGNTIYF
>once|TRBV28|NA|TRBJ2-6
TGTGCCAGCAGCAACCGCCCCGCCCCCAACGGCCTGACTTTC
CASSNRPAPNGLTF
>NA|TRBV5-6|TRBD2|TRBJ2-5
TGTGCCAGCAGCTTGGATCTAGCGGGAGACGAGACCCAGTACTTC
CASSLDLAGDETQYF
>NA|TRBV5-1|TRBD2|TRBJ2-3
TGCGCCAGCAGCCCCGCGCTAGCGGGAGGGCCCACAGATACGCAGTATTTT
CASSPALAGGPTDTQYF
>NA|TRBV7-9|TRBD1|TRBJ1-1
TGTGCCAGCAGCTTAGGGTCGGACAGGGTTTCATCTGAAGCTTTCTTT
CASSLGSDRVSSEAFF
>once|TRBV29-1|NA|TRBJ2-1
TGCAGCGTTGAAACGGGAGCGTTGATGGATGAGCAGTTCTTC
CSVETGALMDEQFF
>NA|TRBV4-1|TRBD1|TRBJ2-3
TGCGCCAGCAGCCAAGTCTATGGGACAGCCACAGATACGCAGTATTTT
CASSQVYGTATDTQYF
>NA|TRBV11-3|NA|TRBJ2-1
TGTGCCAGCAGCTTCAGATCAGGAAGTCACAATGAGCAGTTCTTC
CASSFRSGSHNEQFF
>NA|TRBV9|NA|TRBJ1-3
TGTGCCAGCAGCGTAGCAGGGCTAGGAAACACCATATATTTT
CASSVAGLGNTIYF
>NA|TRBV28|TRBD1|TRBJ2-7
TGTGCCAGCAGTTTAAGGCAGGGGGCCTCCTACGAGCAGTACTTC
CASSLRQGASYEQYF